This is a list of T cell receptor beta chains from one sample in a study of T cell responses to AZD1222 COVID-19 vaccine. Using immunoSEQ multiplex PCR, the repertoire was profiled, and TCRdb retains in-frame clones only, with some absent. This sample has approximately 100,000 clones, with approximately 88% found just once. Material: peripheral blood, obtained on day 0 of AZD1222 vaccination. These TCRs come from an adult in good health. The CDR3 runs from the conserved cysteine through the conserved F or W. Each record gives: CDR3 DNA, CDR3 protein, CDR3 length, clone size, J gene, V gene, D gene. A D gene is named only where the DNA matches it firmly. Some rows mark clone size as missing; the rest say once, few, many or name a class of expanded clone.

CDR3nt: TGTGCCAGCAGCCTTGGACTAGCGGGGGGGCTGGATAACATTCAGTACTTC
CDR3aa: CASSLGLAGGLDNIQYF
len: 17
abundance: NA
j_gene: TRBJ2-4
v_gene: TRBV9
d_gene: TRBD2

CDR3nt: TGTGCCAGCAGCTCCCCTGGGGGGGCGAGTGGCTACACCTTC
CDR3aa: CASSSPGGASGYTF
len: 14
abundance: NA
j_gene: TRBJ1-2
v_gene: TRBV7-8
d_gene: NA

CDR3nt: TGTGCCAGCAGCCAAGGTCCTGAAGCTTTCTTT
CDR3aa: CASSQGPEAFF
len: 11
abundance: NA
j_gene: TRBJ1-1
v_gene: TRBV14
d_gene: NA

CDR3nt: TGCGCCAGCAGCCAAGGGCGGGCGTTAGATTTCTACGAGCAGTACTTC
CDR3aa: CASSQGRALDFYEQYF
len: 16
abundance: NA
j_gene: TRBJ2-7
v_gene: TRBV4-1
d_gene: NA

CDR3nt: TGTGCCAGTAGTATCCAGACTGAACTAGCCAAAAACATTCAGTACTTC
CDR3aa: CASSIQTELAKNIQYF
len: 16
abundance: NA
j_gene: TRBJ2-4
v_gene: TRBV19
d_gene: NA

CDR3nt: TGTGCCAGTAGTATAGCGGGGGGTGGCACCGGGGAGCTGTTTTTT
CDR3aa: CASSIAGGGTGELFF
len: 15
abundance: NA
j_gene: TRBJ2-2
v_gene: TRBV19
d_gene: TRBD2

CDR3nt: TGCGCCAGCAGACTAAACTCATCGGTTAGCCATAATGAAAAACTGTTTTTT
CDR3aa: CASRLNSSVSHNEKLFF
len: 17
abundance: NA
j_gene: TRBJ1-4
v_gene: TRBV10-1
d_gene: NA

CDR3nt: TGTGCCAGCAAGCGGACCACTAATGAAAAACTGTTTTTT
CDR3aa: CASKRTTNEKLFF
len: 13
abundance: NA
j_gene: TRBJ1-4
v_gene: TRBV6-5
d_gene: NA

CDR3nt: TGTGCCAGCAGTGAACATAGCGGCCTATCCTACAATGAGCAGTTCTTC
CDR3aa: CASSEHSGLSYNEQFF
len: 16
abundance: few
j_gene: TRBJ2-1
v_gene: TRBV28
d_gene: NA

CDR3nt: TGTGCCAGTAGTCCTCGGGGAGGGGTGTCCTACGAGCAGTACTTC
CDR3aa: CASSPRGGVSYEQYF
len: 15
abundance: NA
j_gene: TRBJ2-7
v_gene: TRBV19
d_gene: TRBD2

CDR3nt: TGTGCCAGCAGTCCGAACCAAATGAAGGGGACATTTAACTATGGCTACACCTTC
CDR3aa: CASSPNQMKGTFNYGYTF
len: 18
abundance: once
j_gene: TRBJ1-2
v_gene: TRBV28
d_gene: NA

CDR3nt: TGCGCCAGCAGCCAAGATTGGACGGAAGGGGAGCTGTTTTTT
CDR3aa: CASSQDWTEGELFF
len: 14
abundance: NA
j_gene: TRBJ2-2
v_gene: TRBV4-3
d_gene: NA

CDR3nt: TGTGCAAGTGGGTGGCAGGGGGTCAATCAGCCCCAGCATTTT
CDR3aa: CASGWQGVNQPQHF
len: 14
abundance: NA
j_gene: TRBJ1-5
v_gene: TRBV12-2
d_gene: NA

CDR3nt: TGTGCCAGCAGCGTAGCGGACAGCGTGGGGATGAGTGGCTACACCTTC
CDR3aa: CASSVADSVGMSGYTF
len: 16
abundance: NA
j_gene: TRBJ1-2
v_gene: TRBV9
d_gene: NA

CDR3nt: TGCGCCAGCAGCCCAGGGTTGGGCACAGATACGCAGTATTTT
CDR3aa: CASSPGLGTDTQYF
len: 14
abundance: once
j_gene: TRBJ2-3
v_gene: TRBV4-3
d_gene: NA

CDR3nt: TGTGCCAGCAGCCCAGGGAGAGTGAACACTGAAGCTTTCTTT
CDR3aa: CASSPGRVNTEAFF
len: 14
abundance: NA
j_gene: TRBJ1-1
v_gene: TRBV5-4
d_gene: NA

CDR3nt: TGTGCCAGCAGCCGAAACAGCTATGGCTACACCTTC
CDR3aa: CASSRNSYGYTF
len: 12
abundance: NA
j_gene: TRBJ1-2
v_gene: TRBV25-1
d_gene: NA

CDR3nt: TGTGCCAGCAGCGTAGGCTGGTCTGGCCAAGAGACCCAGTACTTC
CDR3aa: CASSVGWSGQETQYF
len: 15
abundance: NA
j_gene: TRBJ2-5
v_gene: TRBV9
d_gene: NA

CDR3nt: TGTGCCAGCAGCTTAAGGCAGCAAGAGACCCAGTACTTC
CDR3aa: CASSLRQQETQYF
len: 13
abundance: NA
j_gene: TRBJ2-5
v_gene: TRBV7-3
d_gene: NA

CDR3nt: TGTGCCAGCACCCAACATGGGGGAGACGGCTACACCTTC
CDR3aa: CASTQHGGDGYTF
len: 13
abundance: NA
j_gene: TRBJ1-2
v_gene: TRBV28
d_gene: NA

CDR3nt: TGTGCCAGCAGCGTAGAACCGCTGGCAGTTTACACCGGGGAGCTGTTTTTT
CDR3aa: CASSVEPLAVYTGELFF
len: 17
abundance: NA
j_gene: TRBJ2-2
v_gene: TRBV9
d_gene: NA

CDR3nt: TGTGCCAGCACCGTCGGAGGGGGTCGGGATTCACCCCTCCACTTT
CDR3aa: CASTVGGGRDSPLHF
len: 15
abundance: NA
j_gene: TRBJ1-6
v_gene: TRBV28
d_gene: NA

CDR3nt: TGCGCCAGCAGCCCGGGACCGAACACTGAAGCTTTCTTT
CDR3aa: CASSPGPNTEAFF
len: 13
abundance: NA
j_gene: TRBJ1-1
v_gene: TRBV5-1
d_gene: NA

CDR3nt: TGTGCCAGCAGCCAAGACTGGGGGGAGTCTGGAAACACCATATATTTT
CDR3aa: CASSQDWGESGNTIYF
len: 16
abundance: NA
j_gene: TRBJ1-3
v_gene: TRBV3-1/TRBV3-2
d_gene: NA